Listed below are T cell receptor beta chains from one sample, sequenced in a study of T cell repertoires in cytomegalovirus infection. TCRdb recomputed calls from the reads with MiXCR, one row per CDR3 protein. The table lists some 100,000 distinct CDR3 sequences, about 30% of them singletons, with roughly 81% in the top ten. Antigen specificity for these receptors is unknown. The source material was CD8+ T cells from cultured PBMCs, sampled from culture after CMV antigen stimulation. These receptors were taken from a human donor in good health (CMV status not recorded). Some clones in this sample may be carry-over from other donors' samples. Each CDR3 is given with its conserved first and last residue. A D gene is named only where the DNA matches it firmly. Size is omitted from some rows. Given values are once, few, many or a class for expanded clones.

d_call j_call clone_size v_call cdr3_nt cdr3_aa
NA TRBJ1-1 NA TRBV7-6 TGTGCCAGCAGTCATAGTCCCAGGGATGAAGCTTTCTTT CASSHSPRDEAFF
NA TRBJ1-1 few TRBV5-1 TGCGCCAGCAGCTTGGCAGGGGTCCCTGAAGCTTTCTTT CASSLAGVPEAFF
NA TRBJ2-3 NA TRBV28 TGTGCCAGCAGTTTCGACGGTAGAGATACGCAGTATTTT CASSFDGRDTQYF
NA TRBJ1-3 NA TRBV5-1 TGCGCCAGCAGCGCAGTCACCTCTGGAAACACCATATATTTT CASSAVTSGNTIYF
TRBD2 TRBJ2-7 few TRBV15 TGTGCCACCAGCGGGACTAGCGGGGGTACGTCGCAGTACTTC CATSGTSGGTSQYF
NA TRBJ2-3 few TRBV2 TGTGCCAGCACCCCCCCGGACACAGATACGCAGTATTTT CASTPPDTDTQYF
NA TRBJ1-1 NA TRBV4-1 TGCGCCAGCAGCCAACCGACTCAGGGTGGCTTTAGGACTGAAGCTTTCTTT CASSQPTQGGFRTEAFF
NA TRBJ2-7 few TRBV6-5 TGTGCCAGTACCGGAGGGGTAAACCACGAGCAGTACTTC CASTGGVNHEQYF
NA TRBJ1-5 many TRBV7-8 TGTGCCAGCAGCTTAGCGGGCAGGGTTCTCAATCAGCCCCAGCATTTT CASSLAGRVLNQPQHF
NA TRBJ2-7 NA TRBV6-5 TGTGCCAGCAGAACAACAGGAGAGCAGTACTTC CASRTTGEQYF
TRBD2 TRBJ2-7 NA TRBV6-1 TGTGCCAGCAGTCCTGGGACTAGCGGTACCTACGAGCAGTACTTC CASSPGTSGTYEQYF
TRBD1 TRBJ1-5 few TRBV28 TGTGCCAGCAGAGTTCGGGACAGGGGCAATCAGCCCCAGCATTTT CASRVRDRGNQPQHF
NA TRBJ1-1 many TRBV7-8 TGTGCCAGCAGCTTACAGGACACTGAAGCTTTCTTT CASSLQDTEAFF
NA TRBJ2-7 NA TRBV2 TGTGCCAGCAGTCCACAGCCCGGTTTGAGCCACGAGCAGTACTTC CASSPQPGLSHEQYF
NA TRBJ1-2 few TRBV12-3/TRBV12-4 TGTGCCAGCAGTTTCCTCAGTTATGGCTACACCTTC CASSFLSYGYTF
NA TRBJ1-4 NA TRBV14 TGTGCCAGCAGCCAAGATTCCTGGCGGGAAAAACTGTTTTTT CASSQDSWREKLFF
NA TRBJ1-2 many TRBV4-2 TGTGCCAGCAGCCAAGATTATGAGGCAGCCTATGGCTACACCTTC CASSQDYEAAYGYTF
TRBD1 TRBJ1-1 NA TRBV27 TGTGCCAGCAGTTCCCGGGACAGGGAGGGGAGGGACACTGAAGCTTTCTTT CASSSRDREGRDTEAFF
NA TRBJ2-7 few TRBV4-2 TGTGCCAGCAGCCAAGCGGGGAAGACAGGCTACGAGCAGTACTTC CASSQAGKTGYEQYF
TRBD1 TRBJ1-1 NA TRBV2 TGTGGCAGGGGGGGGGGTGGGAGAGATTTCTTT CGRGGGGRDFF
NA TRBJ1-5 NA TRBV27 TGTGCCAGCAGTGGCCCGGGGGTCTCGCCCCAGCATTTT CASSGPGVSPQHF
NA TRBJ2-3 many TRBV12-3/TRBV12-4 TGTGCCAGCAGTTCCCTTGGGGCGGGGACTAGCACAGATACGCAGTATTTT CASSSLGAGTSTDTQYF
NA TRBJ2-7 few TRBV14 TGTGCCAGCAGCCACAGAGATTTCTACGAGCAGTACTTC CASSHRDFYEQYF
NA TRBJ2-7 NA TRBV28 TGTGCCAGCAGTCCTCCGTACGAGCAGTACTTC CASSPPYEQYF
TRBD1 TRBJ1-1 NA TRBV7-9 TGTGCCAGCACCCCCGACAGGGTGAGAGACACTGAAGCTTTCTTT CASTPDRVRDTEAFF
NA TRBJ2-3 NA TRBV7-9 TGTGCCAGCAGCTTTAGACAGGATGGCACAGATACGCAGTATTTT CASSFRQDGTDTQYF
TRBD1 TRBJ1-6 NA TRBV4-2 TGTGCCAGCAGCCAAGAAGGGGAGGGACAGGGGTACTCACCCCTCCACTTT CASSQEGEGQGYSPLHF
TRBD2 TRBJ2-7 few TRBV20-1 TGCAGTGCTAGTGCCAGCGGGACGGTCTACGAGCAGTACTTC CSASASGTVYEQYF
NA TRBJ2-2 NA TRBV4-1 TGCGCCAGCAGCCAAGTTTACACCGGGGAGCTGTTTTTT CASSQVYTGELFF
TRBD1 TRBJ1-2 NA TRBV27 TGTGCCAGCAGTAACCGGGACAGTTGGGGCTACACCTTC CASSNRDSWGYTF
NA TRBJ2-1 many TRBV7-9 TGTGCCAGCAGCCACGCCCCGGGCTCTAACAACAATGAGCAGTTCTTC CASSHAPGSNNNEQFF
NA TRBJ2-1 few TRBV6-5 TGTGCCAGCAGTTACTGGGTGGGGGGCTCCTACAATGAGCAGTTCTTC CASSYWVGGSYNEQFF
TRBD2 TRBJ2-1 NA TRBV20-1 TGCAGTCGCGGGGGGGCAACCTACAATGAGCAGTTCTTC CSRGGATYNEQFF
NA TRBJ2-7 NA TRBV9 TGTGCCAGCAGCGTAGGAGGGGGGGCGGGAGAGCAGTACTTC CASSVGGGAGEQYF
NA TRBJ1-1 NA TRBV11-2 TGTGCCAGCAGCCTTACGATGGGGCAGGAAGCTTTCTTT CASSLTMGQEAFF
NA TRBJ2-7 once TRBV14 TGTGCCAGCAGCCAAGGAGGGGCCAGCTCCTACGAGCAGTACTTC CASSQGGASSYEQYF
NA TRBJ2-2 NA TRBV7-6 TGTGCCAGCAGGGGGGGGCCACGGGACACCGGGGAGCTGTTTTTT CASRGGPRDTGELFF
TRBD1 TRBJ1-5 NA TRBV27 TGTGCCAGCAGTTTTGGACAGGTTAATCAGCCCCAGCATTTT CASSFGQVNQPQHF
NA TRBJ2-1 NA TRBV12-3/TRBV12-4 TGTGCCAGCAGGAGTACCGACTCCTACAATGAGCAGTTCTTC CASRSTDSYNEQFF
TRBD1 TRBJ2-3 NA TRBV29-1 TGCAGCGCCAGACAGGGAAGCACAGATACGCAGTATTTT CSARQGSTDTQYF
TRBD2 TRBJ2-1 many TRBV27 TGTGCCAGCAGGGCGGGGGGTTACAATGAGCAGTTCTTC CASRAGGYNEQFF
NA TRBJ1-6 few TRBV7-6 TGTGCCAGCAGCCCTGGGGGTTTTTATTCACCCCTCCACTTT CASSPGGFYSPLHF
NA TRBJ2-7 many TRBV7-9 TGTGCCAGCAGCTTTAACAGTAGCCACGAGCAGTACTTC CASSFNSSHEQYF
TRBD1 TRBJ1-6 NA TRBV20-1 TGCAGTGCAGTATCGGGACAGGTGGCGCCACCCCTCCACTTT CSAVSGQVAPPLHF
TRBD1 TRBJ2-2 NA TRBV7-6 TGTGCCAGCAGCTTCATACAGGGGATTAGTACCGGGGAGCTGTTTTTT CASSFIQGISTGELFF
NA TRBJ2-5 NA TRBV5-4 TGTGCCAGCGGGTCCAACCAAGAGACCCAGTACTTC CASGSNQETQYF
NA TRBJ2-7 NA TRBV6-8 TGTGCCAGCAGGCAGATAGGGCCGCCCTACGAGCAGTACTTC CASRQIGPPYEQYF
TRBD2 TRBJ2-2 NA TRBV7-6 TGTGCCAGCAGCTTCATGCGGGGGGGGCCCGGGGAGCTGTTTTTT CASSFMRGGPGELFF
TRBD1 TRBJ2-5 many TRBV7-8 TGTGCCAGCAGTCGACCCCAGTTACAGGGGGAGGAGACCCAGTACTTC CASSRPQLQGEETQYF
TRBD2 TRBJ2-3 NA TRBV6-4 TGTGCCAGCAGTGAGCAGACTAGCGGGGGCCCCACAGATACGCAGTATTTT CASSEQTSGGPTDTQYF
NA TRBJ2-7 NA TRBV27 TGTGCCAGCAGTTTATCACTGGGGCTGAGCTCCTACGAGCAGTACTTC CASSLSLGLSSYEQYF
TRBD2 TRBJ2-3 few TRBV6-6 TGTGCCAGCCTGCGGGGGGGCTCAGATACGCAGTATTTT CASLRGGSDTQYF
NA TRBJ2-7 NA TRBV7-9 TGTGCCAGCAGCGTGGGCATGGGGCTCTCCTACGAGCAGTACTTC CASSVGMGLSYEQYF
NA TRBJ2-7 NA TRBV28 TGTGCCACCTCGGAGGGACTCTCCTACGAGCAGTACTTC CATSEGLSYEQYF
NA TRBJ2-7 few TRBV2 TGTGCCAGCAGTGAGTCGGCCAGGGTGACCAACGAGCAGTACTTC CASSESARVTNEQYF
TRBD2 TRBJ2-3 NA TRBV12-3/TRBV12-4 TGTGCCAGCAGGGCAGCGGGGGGGGTGGATACGCAGTATTTT CASRAAGGVDTQYF
NA TRBJ1-2 NA TRBV27 TGTGCCAGCAGTTTAGGGATGGCTTCGGGCTACACCTTC CASSLGMASGYTF